This T cell receptor beta chain was profiled in a study of blood T cell repertoires in COVID-19. Study information: From T cells, B-cell-depleted T cells, or PBMCs came the material, which was cDNA or gDNA.

In the authors' workflow: For nucleated cells, counts were estimated from reference gene primer amplification. TCRdb's copy holds only in-frame clones and misses some; the assay was immunoSEQ multiplex PCR. D and trimming were read from the DNA, whereas the V and J calls and clone size are those reported in that table. The table shows around 100,000 clones, with about 88% occurring only once. CDR3 length: 17 amino acids. V was pared by 3 bases and J by 7 bases, with 21 bases between. Germline loops: CDR1 ENHRY, CDR2 SYGVKD. This clonotype originated in an older woman who had recovered from COVID-19. The rearrangement links TRBV10-3 to TRBJ1-4, with a weak D call TRBD1 (5 bases). The sequenced material came from peripheral blood. The CDR3 reads CAISEGIGGTGGEKLFF. The CDR3 DNA sequence: TGTGCCATCAGTGAAGGGATAGGCGGGACTGGTGGTGAAAAACTGTTTTTT.